This is a list of T cell receptor beta chains from one sample in a study of blood T cell repertoires in COVID-19. TCRdb's table, derived via immunoSEQ multiplex PCR, lists solely in-frame clones and lacks some. The sample holds over 150,000 clones, approximately 86% seen once. The material sequenced was peripheral blood. The source is an older woman who had recovered from COVID-19. CDR3s include the opening cysteine and the closing phenylalanine or tryptophan. D genes are given only for firm matches. For some rows the clone size is stated as once, few or many, or as a class when expanded; others skip it.

D	J	V	size	CDR3	DNA
TRBD1	TRBJ2-1	TRBV7-9	-	CASSSRTGGAEESYNEQFF	TGTGCCAGCAGCTCCAGGACAGGGGGGGCAGAAGAATCCTACAATGAGCAGTTCTTC
TRBD2	TRBJ2-3	TRBV5-8	-	CASSLELAGGTDTQYF	TGTGCCAGCAGCTTGGAGCTAGCGGGGGGTACAGATACGCAGTATTTT
TRBD1	TRBJ1-5	TRBV28	-	CASTAPGQGMDQPQHF	TGTGCCAGCACAGCCCCGGGACAGGGGATGGATCAGCCCCAGCATTTT
TRBD1	TRBJ1-6	TRBV27	once	CASSPGTGGATNNSPLHF	TGTGCCAGCAGCCCCGGGACAGGGGGAGCTACAAATAATTCACCCCTCCACTTT
-	TRBJ2-2	TRBV5-1	-	CASSPYSTGELFF	TGCGCCAGCAGCCCCTATTCCACCGGGGAGCTGTTTTTT
-	TRBJ1-2	TRBV19	-	CASSPGTYASYTF	TGTGCCAGTAGTCCTGGGACTTATGCGAGCTACACCTTC
-	TRBJ1-1	TRBV3-1/TRBV3-2	many	CASSNQGGSTEAFF	TGTGCCAGCAGCAATCAAGGGGGTTCCACTGAAGCTTTCTTT
TRBD1	TRBJ1-2	TRBV5-1	-	CASSLRDRYPYGYTF	TGCGCCAGCAGCTTGCGGGACAGGTATCCTTATGGCTACACCTTC
-	TRBJ1-4	TRBV7-6	-	CASTLKGIRGEKLFF	TGTGCCAGCACCCTTAAAGGGATTAGGGGAGAAAAACTGTTTTTT
-	TRBJ1-4	TRBV28	-	CASLGGEKLFF	TGTGCCAGTCTCGGGGGTGAAAAACTGTTTTTT
-	TRBJ1-5	TRBV2	-	CASSLTEFNNQPQHF	TGTGCCAGCAGCCTTACAGAGTTCAATAATCAGCCCCAGCATTTT
-	TRBJ2-2	TRBV30	-	CAWSLQGTGELFF	TGTGCCTGGAGCCTACAGGGTACCGGGGAGCTGTTTTTT
TRBD2	TRBJ2-1	TRBV4-1	-	CASSPGLAGGLDEQFF	TGCGCCAGCAGCCCTGGACTAGCGGGGGGGCTGGATGAGCAGTTCTTC
-	TRBJ1-1	TRBV12-3/TRBV12-4	-	CASRNRENTEAFF	TGTGCCAGCAGGAACCGGGAGAACACTGAAGCTTTCTTT
-	TRBJ1-5	TRBV7-9	-	CASSSLNQPQHF	TGTGCCAGCAGCTCCCTTAATCAGCCCCAGCATTTT
-	TRBJ2-7	TRBV2	-	CASSASAYEQYF	TGTGCCAGCAGCGCCTCGGCCTACGAGCAGTACTTC